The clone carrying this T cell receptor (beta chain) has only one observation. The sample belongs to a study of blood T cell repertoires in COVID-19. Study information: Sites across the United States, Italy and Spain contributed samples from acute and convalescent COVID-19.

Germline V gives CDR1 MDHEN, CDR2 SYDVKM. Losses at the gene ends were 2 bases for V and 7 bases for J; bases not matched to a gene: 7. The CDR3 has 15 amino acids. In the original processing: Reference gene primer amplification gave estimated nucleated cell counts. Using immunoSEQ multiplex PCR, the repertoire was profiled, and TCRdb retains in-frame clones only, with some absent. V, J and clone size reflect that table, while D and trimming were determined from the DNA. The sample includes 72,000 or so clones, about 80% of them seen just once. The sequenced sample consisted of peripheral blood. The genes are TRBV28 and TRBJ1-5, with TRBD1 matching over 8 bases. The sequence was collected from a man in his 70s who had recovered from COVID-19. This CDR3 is CASSLPGQGEQPQHF. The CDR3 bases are TGTGCCAGCAGTTTACCCGGACAGGGAGAGCAGCCCCAGCATTTT.